This entry lists 10 T cell receptor beta chains sequenced from one sample in a study of CD8+CD57+ T cells in acquired aplastic anemia. CDR3 and TCR beta VDJ profiling relied on a genomic DNA template. TCRdb passed the reads through MiXCR, listing each CDR3 protein once. The repertoire holds 200,000 or so distinct CDR3 sequences, with over 60% as singletons. The sequencing input was sorted CD4+, CD8+, or CD8+CD57+ T cells (not recorded which) from PBMCs. The receptors originated from a human donor with severe aplastic anemia or a healthy control (not recorded which).

Note on this clonotype: A much larger clone is a single base away; this may be a read error. The V and J genes are TRBV5-6 and TRBJ1-4; possible D gene TRBD1, 5 bases. CDR1 and CDR2 (germline): SGHDT, YYEEEE. The CDR3 loop spans 15 amino acids. Written as DNA, the CDR3 is TGTGCCGGCAGCTTGGAGGGGATAGGGGATGAAAAACTGTTTTTT. Translating it yields CAGSLEGIGDEKLFF.

The rearrangement joins TRBV2 to TRBJ1-1; D call uncertain. Trimming removed 6 bases at V and 4 bases at J, with 12 bases between. This CDR3 spans 13 amino acids. Germline V CDR1 and CDR2: SNHLY, FYNNEI. CDR3 residues: CASRLNTGTEAFF. The CDR3 nucleotides are TGTGCCAGCAGGCTAAATACGGGCACTGAAGCTTTCTTT.

This clonotype was observed many times. The CDR3 loop reads CASSFSGSSGYSYEQYF. DNA for the CDR3: TGTGCCAGCAGTTTTTCCGGGTCTAGCGGCTACTCCTACGAGCAGTACTTC. The chain uses TRBV12-3 or TRBV12-4 and TRBJ2-7; the match to TRBD2 covers 7 bases. V lost 3 bases, J lost 0 bases, and 11 bases stayed unmatched. The CDR3 extends over 17 amino acids.

The rearrangement uses TRBV14 and TRBJ1-2; no firm D call. Trimming pared 0 bases from V and 6 bases from J, leaving 14 bases between. Germline V gene lookup returns CDR1 SGHDN and CDR2 FVKESK. This CDR3 spans 15 amino acids. The CDR3 DNA sequence: TGTGCCAGCAGCCAAGATGCGGATTGGTCGGATGGCTACACCTTC. Its translation: CASSQDADWSDGYTF.

This clonotype was seen a handful of times. The gene calls are TRBV20-1 and TRBJ1-6; 11 nucleotides agree with TRBD1. V was pared by 6 bases and J by 7 bases, with 8 bases of the junction left unmatched. Germline V CDR1 and CDR2: DFQATT, SNEGSKA (reference sequence). This CDR3 spans 15 amino acids. The CDR3 is CSASGQGAENSPLHF. CDR3 nucleotide sequence: TGCAGTGCGTCTGGACAGGGGGCTGAGAATTCACCCCTCCACTTT.

The gene calls are TRBV6-6 and TRBJ2-3; no definite D call. V lost 0 bases to trimming and J lost 6 bases, with 4 bases between them. This CDR3 has 12 amino acids. CDR1 MNHNY and CDR2 SVGAGI come from the germline V gene (reference sequence). CDR3 in amino acids: CASSYSVDTQYF. CDR3 DNA sequence: TGTGCCAGCAGTTACTCGGTGGATACGCAGTATTTT.

This clonotype was seen only once. The chain links TRBV12-3 or TRBV12-4 to TRBJ2-1; perhaps TRBD1 as D (6 bases). The CDR3 spans 13 residues. Trimming stripped 3 bases from V and 7 bases from J, with 10 bases between. The CDR3 nucleotides read TGTGCCAGCAGTTTCGGGACACGGAATGAGCAGTTCTTC. Residues: CASSFGTRNEQFF.

The table lists this clonotype with many counts. This chain links TRBV15 with TRBJ2-2; the D is unclear. Germline CDR1 is LNHNV and CDR2 is YYDKDF (reference sequence). V shed 0 bases and J shed 3 bases, with 14 bases lying between them. CDR3 size: 17 residues. CDR3 coding DNA: TGTGCCACCAGCAGAGACCCGGACCTTCTGGACACCGGGGAGCTGTTTTTT. Its translation: CATSRDPDLLDTGELFF.

This chain links TRBV10-3 with TRBJ2-3; D gene uncertain. The germline V and J ends were trimmed by 10 bases and 6 bases, with 8 bases remaining between them. Germline values: CDR1 ENHRY, CDR2 SYGVKD. CDR3 length: 10 residues. The CDR3 DNA reads as TGTGCCACCTCTCTGGATACGCAGTATTTT. Encoded protein: CATSLDTQYF.

This clonotype was picked up a small number of times. The rearrangement joins TRBV7-9 to TRBJ2-1; no clear D gene. The length of the CDR3 is 13 residues. CDR1 is SEHNR, CDR2 FQNEAQ, per germline (reference sequence). V lost 1 base, J lost 12 bases, and 13 bases lay in between. Written as DNA, the CDR3 is TGTGCCAGCAGCTTAGATGAGGTAGCAGGGCAGTTCTTC. Translation gives CASSLDEVAGQFF.